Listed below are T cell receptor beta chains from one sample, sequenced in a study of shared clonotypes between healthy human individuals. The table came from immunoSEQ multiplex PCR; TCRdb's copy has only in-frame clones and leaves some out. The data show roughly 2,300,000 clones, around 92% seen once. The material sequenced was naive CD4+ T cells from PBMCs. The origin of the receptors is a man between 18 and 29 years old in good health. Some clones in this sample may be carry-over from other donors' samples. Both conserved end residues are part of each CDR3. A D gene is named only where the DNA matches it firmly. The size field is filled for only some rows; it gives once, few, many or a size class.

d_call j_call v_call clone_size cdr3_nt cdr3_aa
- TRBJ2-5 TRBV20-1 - TGCAGTGCCCGTGGTTGGGAGACCCAGTACTTC CSARGWETQYF
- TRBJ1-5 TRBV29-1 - TGCAGCGTTGAGTGGGATAGCAATCAGCCCCAGCATTTT CSVEWDSNQPQHF
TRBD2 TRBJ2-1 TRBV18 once TGTGCCAGCTCACCCCGGAGCGGGAGGGCCTACAATGAGCAGTTCTTC CASSPRSGRAYNEQFF
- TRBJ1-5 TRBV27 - TGTGCCAGCAGTGGGATCGGGCAAGGACAGCCCCAGCATTTT CASSGIGQGQPQHF
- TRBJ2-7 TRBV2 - TGTGCCACCCAGGGGCAGGGAAAGTTTTACGAGCAGTACTTC CATQGQGKFYEQYF
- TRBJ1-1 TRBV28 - TGTGCCAGCGGACTCAGGGCAACTGAAGCTTTCTTT CASGLRATEAFF
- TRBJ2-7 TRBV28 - TGTGCCAGCAGTTTAGCCAGGGGTCCCCGGGAGTACGAGCAGTACTTC CASSLARGPREYEQYF
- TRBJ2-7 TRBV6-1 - TGTGCCAGCAGTGGTTTTGGGGGACCGAGGCAGTACTTC CASSGFGGPRQYF
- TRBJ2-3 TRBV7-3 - TGTGCCAGCAGTCTGGGGCGGGACAGAGTATTAGATACGCAGTATTTT CASSLGRDRVLDTQYF
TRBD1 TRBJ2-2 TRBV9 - TGTGCCAGCAGCGCCGGACAGGGGACCGGGGAGCTGTTTTTT CASSAGQGTGELFF
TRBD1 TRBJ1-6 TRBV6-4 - TGTGCCAGCACGGCGGCCGGGACAGAGGGAAATTCACCCCTCCACTTT CASTAAGTEGNSPLHF
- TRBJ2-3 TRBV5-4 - TGTGCCAGCAGCTTTGGCGCCTCTAGAGGCACAGATACGCAGTATTTT CASSFGASRGTDTQYF
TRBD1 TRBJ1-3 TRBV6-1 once TGTGCCAGCAGTCGACAGGGGCCTGGAAACACCATATATTTT CASSRQGPGNTIYF
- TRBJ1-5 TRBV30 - TGTGCCTGGAGTGTTAAGGGGTCCCAGCCCCAGCATTTT CAWSVKGSQPQHF
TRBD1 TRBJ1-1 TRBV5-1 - TGCGCCAGCAGCACCCGTCAGGGGGCGCGGGGCACTGAAGCTTTCTTT CASSTRQGARGTEAFF
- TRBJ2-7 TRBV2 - TGTGCCAGCAGCCCACAGGGTCCCGAGCAGTACTTC CASSPQGPEQYF
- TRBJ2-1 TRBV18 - TGTGCCAGCTCACCAATCCAGGGGGGCACCTACAATGAGCAGTTCTTC CASSPIQGGTYNEQFF
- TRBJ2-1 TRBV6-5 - TGTGCCACCGCGAGAGGATTTGGCGCCTACAATGAGCAGTTCTTC CATARGFGAYNEQFF
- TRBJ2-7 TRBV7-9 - TGTGCCAGCAGTCTGATCACTGGGCGGGGCAACTACGAGCAGTACTTC CASSLITGRGNYEQYF
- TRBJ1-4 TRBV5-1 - TGCGCCAGCAGCTTGAGGAGGGAGAATGAAAAACTGTTTTTT CASSLRRENEKLFF
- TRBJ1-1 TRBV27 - TGTGCCAGCAGTGTACAGGGATCCGTCACTGAAGCTTTCTTT CASSVQGSVTEAFF
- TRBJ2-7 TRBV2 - TGTGCCAGCAGTGAACGACGGTACTCCTACGAGCAGTACTTC CASSERRYSYEQYF
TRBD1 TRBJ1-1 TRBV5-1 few TGCGCCAGCAGCGTACAGGGGGTGGTAGGAGACACTGAAGCTTTCTTT CASSVQGVVGDTEAFF
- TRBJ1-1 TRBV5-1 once TGCGCCAGCAGCTCAAGGGTGGCCACTGAAGCTTTCTTT CASSSRVATEAFF
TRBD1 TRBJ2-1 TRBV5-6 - TGTGCCAGCAGCTTGGCCGCACAGGGGGCCTTTTTGGGATACAATGAGCAGTTCTTC CASSLAAQGAFLGYNEQFF
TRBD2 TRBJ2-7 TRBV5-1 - TGCGCCAGCAGCTTGGGGGGTGTCGGACTAGTCGTTGGTTACGAGCAGTACTTC CASSLGGVGLVVGYEQYF
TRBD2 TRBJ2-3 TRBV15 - TGTGCCACCAGTAATGCGGGAGGCCTCACAGATACGCAGTATTTT CATSNAGGLTDTQYF
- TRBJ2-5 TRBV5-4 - TGTGCCAGCAGCTCTAGTTGGGTAATGGAGACCCAGTACTTC CASSSSWVMETQYF
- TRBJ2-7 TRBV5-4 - TGTGCCAGCAGCTCCGGAGGTTCGGGGTACGAGCAGTACTTC CASSSGGSGYEQYF
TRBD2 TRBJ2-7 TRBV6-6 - TGTGCCAGCAGACGGACTAGCGGGAGTAAGGACGAGCAGTACTTC CASRRTSGSKDEQYF
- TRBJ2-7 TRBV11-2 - TGTGCCAGCAGCTTACGAGTCAGGGCTGGCGAGCAGTACTTC CASSLRVRAGEQYF
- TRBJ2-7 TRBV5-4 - TGTGCCAGCAGCTTGGGGGGGGCTGAGTCCTACGAGCAGTACTTC CASSLGGAESYEQYF
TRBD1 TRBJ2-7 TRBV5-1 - TGCGCCAGCAGCCCAACCGGGACAGGGCTTTACGAGCAGTACTTC CASSPTGTGLYEQYF
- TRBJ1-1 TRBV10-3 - TGTGCCATCAGTCCCCAGGGAACGATAACTGAAGCTTTCTTT CAISPQGTITEAFF
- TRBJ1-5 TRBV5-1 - TGCGCCAGCAGCTTGTTACCCGGGGACGGGAATCAGCCCCAGCATTTT CASSLLPGDGNQPQHF
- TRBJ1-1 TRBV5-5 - TGTGCCAGCAGCTTGCAGGGTATGAACACTGAAGCTTTCTTT CASSLQGMNTEAFF
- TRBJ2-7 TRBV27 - TGTGCCAGCAGTTTAGTAGGGAAGAGCTCCTACGAGCAGTACTTC CASSLVGKSSYEQYF
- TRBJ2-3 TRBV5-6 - TGTGCCAGCAGCTTCCCCGGGGCGACAGATACGCAGTATTTT CASSFPGATDTQYF
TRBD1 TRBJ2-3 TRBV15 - TGTGCCACTAAGACAGGGGGTAGCACAGATACGCAGTATTTT CATKTGGSTDTQYF
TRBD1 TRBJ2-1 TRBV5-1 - TGCGCCAGCAGCCTGGACAGGGTAGCCTACAATGAGCAGTTCTTC CASSLDRVAYNEQFF
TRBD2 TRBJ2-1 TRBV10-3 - TGTGCCATCAGTGACGGGACTAGCGGGAGCATAGGAAGGAATGAGCAGTTCTTC CAISDGTSGSIGRNEQFF
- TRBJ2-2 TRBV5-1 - TGCGCCAGCAGCTTCCATTCCGGGGAGCTGTTTTTT CASSFHSGELFF
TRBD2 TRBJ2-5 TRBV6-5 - TGTGCCAGCACACGGGGGGGTGACCAAGAGACCCAGTACTTC CASTRGGDQETQYF
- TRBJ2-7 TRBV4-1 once TGCGCCAGCAGCCAACCAGGGAGGTCCTACGAGCAGTACTTC CASSQPGRSYEQYF
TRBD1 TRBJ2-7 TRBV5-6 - TGTGCCAGCAGCTTGTATCAGGGGGCGCGGGAGCAGTACTTC CASSLYQGAREQYF
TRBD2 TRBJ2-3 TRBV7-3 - TGTGCCAGCAGCTTACTAGCGGGTCGACCGGATACGCAGTATTTT CASSLLAGRPDTQYF
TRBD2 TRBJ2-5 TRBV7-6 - TGTGCCAGCAGCTTAGCTCGTGGGCTAGCGGGAGGGCCCGTATCGGAGACCCAGTACTTC CASSLARGLAGGPVSETQYF
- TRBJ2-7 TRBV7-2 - TGTGCCAGCAGCCCAGGGACACCTCCCTCCTACGAGCAGTACTTC CASSPGTPPSYEQYF
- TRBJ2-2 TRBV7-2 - TGTGCCAGCAGCCCGCAACCAGTGAACACCGGGGAGCTGTTTTTT CASSPQPVNTGELFF
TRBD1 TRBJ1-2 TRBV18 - TGTGCCAGCTCACCTGGCAACAGGGGGACCGGTGCTAACTATGGCTACACCTTC CASSPGNRGTGANYGYTF
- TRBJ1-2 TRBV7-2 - TGTGCCAGCAGCGTTCTAGGGGCGACAGGATATGGCTACACCTTC CASSVLGATGYGYTF
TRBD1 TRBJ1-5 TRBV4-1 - TGCGCCAGCAGCCAAGGCAGGGGGGGCAATCAGCCCCAGCATTTT CASSQGRGGNQPQHF
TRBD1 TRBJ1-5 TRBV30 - TGTGCCTGGAGTTCCGGGACAGGGGGATTTTATAGCAATCAGCCCCAGCATTTT CAWSSGTGGFYSNQPQHF
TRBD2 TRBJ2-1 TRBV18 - TGTGCCAGCTCACCACCGAGCGGGATGCTCGACAATGAGCAGTTCTTC CASSPPSGMLDNEQFF